A single sample gave rise to the 26 T cell receptor beta chains below, sequenced in a study of graft-versus-host responses after intestinal transplantation. Sequencing used immunoSEQ multiplex PCR; TCRdb keeps in-frame clones, though not all of them. The data contain 9,900 or so clones, almost 95% of them singletons. The material sequenced was PBMCs, taken about 45 days after intestinal transplantation. The receptors derive from a human patient who received an intestinal transplant, so some T cells may come from the graft donor.

This clone came up once. The chain joins TRBV19 to TRBJ1-1, with D maybe TRBD1 (5 bases). Trimming took off 3 bases at V and 4 bases at J, with 21 bases between the two ends. The length of the CDR3 is 17 residues. CDR1 LNHDA and CDR2 SQIVND come from the germline V gene (reference sequence). CDR3 nucleotides: TGTGCCAGTAGTATCAGGTCTTGGGGGGAGTTTTTCACTGAAGCTTTCTTT. Translating gives CASSIRSWGEFFTEAFF.

This clone was seen a single time. The J gene is TRBJ1-2, the V gene TRBV18; 8 nucleotides match TRBD1. V was clipped by 0 bases and J by 8 bases; unmatched bases: 11. CDR3 size: 16 residues. Germline CDR1 is KGHSH and CDR2 is LQKENI. The CDR3 loop reads CASSPPGPGTGGGYTF. In DNA, the CDR3 is TGTGCCAGCTCACCACCTGGACCCGGGACAGGTGGGGGCTACACCTTC.

The chain links TRBV7-9 to TRBJ1-4, with D possibly being TRBD1 (6 bases). Per germline, CDR1 SEHNR and CDR2 FQNEAQ (reference sequence). The CDR3 is made up of 16 amino acids. With 5 bases removed from V and 0 bases from J, the gap between germline ends came to 13 bases. The CDR3 DNA reads TGTGCCAGCAGCCTCCCTAGGGGGGCAACTAATGAAAAACTGTTTTTT. Translation gives CASSLPRGATNEKLFF.

The chain links TRBV6-6 to TRBJ2-1, with 7 nucleotides matching TRBD2. Germline CDR1 reads MNHNY; CDR2 reads SVGAGI (reference sequence). The J segment lost 6 bases and the V segment lost 5 bases, leaving 7 bases of the junction unmatched. The CDR3 runs to 14 residues. The CDR3 region is CASSGAGTTNEQFF. CDR3 in DNA: TGTGCCAGCAGTGGCGCGGGGACTACCAATGAGCAGTTCTTC.

This rearrangement joins TRBV10-3 to TRBJ1-1, with D unclear. Trimming pared 1 base from V and 8 bases from J, leaving 8 bases between. Germline values: CDR1 ENHRY, CDR2 SYGVKD. CDR3 length equals 12 residues. The CDR3 bases are TGTGCCATCAGTGAGTTGGAGTCGGAAGCTTTCTTT. This codes for CAISELESEAFF.

This chain joins TRBV27 and TRBJ2-1; TRBD2 agrees at 9 bases. The CDR3 is made up of 16 amino acids. Germline CDR1 and CDR2: MNHEY and SMNVEV (reference sequence). Trimming at V came to 3 bases and at J to 4 bases, leaving 7 bases not matched to a gene. The CDR3 sequence: CASSFSAGGLYNEQFF. The CDR3 region has the DNA TGTGCCAGCAGTTTCTCAGCGGGGGGACTATACAATGAGCAGTTCTTC.

The V and J genes are TRBV11-2 and TRBJ2-3, with D unresolved. Germline V gene data show CDR1 as SGHAT and CDR2 as FQNNGV. The CDR3 is 14 residues long. V was cut by 6 bases and J by 2 bases, with 12 bases left in between. CDR3 nucleotide sequence: TGTGCCAGCAGGTGGGCAGATAACACAGATACGCAGTATTTT. Translated, it gives CASRWADNTDTQYF. The full variable domain, rest sourced from reference TRBV11-2 and TRBJ2-3, is EAGVAQSPRYKIIEKRQSVAFWCNPISGHATLYWYQQILGQGPKLLIQFQNNGVVDDSQLPKDRFSAERLKGVDSTLKIQPAKLEDSAVYLCASRWADNTDTQYFGPGTRLTVL.

This CDR3 reads CASSIGWDRGGQPQHF. DNA of the CDR3: TGTGCCAGTAGTATAGGTTGGGACAGGGGCGGTCAGCCCCAGCATTTT. The V call is TRBV19, the J call TRBJ1-5; 10 bases fit TRBD1. The CDR3 extends over 16 amino acids. Germline V gene lookup returns CDR1 LNHDA and CDR2 SQIVND (reference sequence). Trimming removed 1 base from V and 6 bases from J; junction bases left unmatched: 6.

The chain employs TRBV18 and TRBJ1-3, with TRBD1 as a possible D gene (6 bases). CDR1 and CDR2 from the germline V gene are KGHSH and LQKENI. The CDR3 contains 17 residues. With 1 base removed from V and 4 bases from J, the gap between germline ends came to 17 bases. CDR3 loop: CASSPRGRGQGGNTIYF. CDR3 nucleotide sequence: TGTGCCAGCTCACCACGTGGCCGGGGGCAAGGGGGAAACACCATATATTTT.

This clone was recorded once. J is TRBJ2-7 and V is TRBV12-1; the table's D call, TRBD1, was not checked against the DNA. TRBV12-1 is a pseudogene segment. This CDR3 spans 16 amino acids. The CDR3 coding sequence is TGTGCCAGCAGCTTTGAGGGGGAGAGGATTTCCTACGAGCAGTACTTC. Its translation is CASSFEGERISYEQYF.

The genes are TRBV25-1 and TRBJ2-1, with 8 bases aligning to TRBD2. The CDR3 is made up of 16 amino acids. CDR1 MGHDK and CDR2 SYGVNS come from the germline V gene. The V and J ends lost 5 bases and 3 bases, in that order; junction bases with no gene match: 9. DNA of the CDR3: TGTGCCAGCAGTAGCGGGAGAGCTAGCGGCTACAATGAGCAGTTCTTC. It specifies CASSSGRASGYNEQFF.

This clone was counted only a few times. V usage is TRBV9 and J usage is TRBJ1-1; weak D call: TRBD1 (5 bases). Trimming stripped 4 bases from V and 5 bases from J, with 6 bases between. Per germline, CDR1 SGDLS and CDR2 YYNGEE. This CDR3 is built from 11 residues. CDR3 DNA sequence: TGTGCCAGCAGCCCAGGGACTGAAGCTTTCTTT. Protein: CASSPGTEAFF. The variable domain in full, with the rest retrieved from reference TRBV9 and TRBJ1-1, is DSGVTQTPKHLITATGQRVTLRCSPRSGDLSVYWYQQSLDQGLQFLIQYYNGEERAKGNILERFSAQQFPDLHSELNLSSLELGDSALYFCASSPGTEAFFGQGTRLTVV.

The rearrangement joins TRBV6-1 to TRBJ1-4, with 9 bases aligning to TRBD1. CDR1 is MNHNS, CDR2 SASEGT, per germline. CDR3 length equals 13 residues. The V gene end was trimmed by 10 bases and the J gene end by 8 bases; junction bases not matched to a gene: 8. The CDR3 nucleotides are TGTGCCACCACCGGGACAGGGAGAGAAAAACTGTTTTTT. It is translated as CATTGTGREKLFF.

J is TRBJ1-4 and V is TRBV9, with 8 bases aligning to TRBD1. Germline trimming cut 6 bases from V and 0 bases from J; bases unmatched to any gene: 19. The CDR3 runs 20 residues. The germline V gene encodes CDR1 SGDLS and CDR2 YYNGEE. The CDR3 sequence is CASTCTVRQGNKATNEKLFF. The DNA of the CDR3 is TGTGCCAGCACCTGCACTGTCCGACAGGGGAATAAGGCAACTAATGAAAAACTGTTTTTT.

The chain links TRBV4-1 to TRBJ1-1, with D unresolved. CDR3 length: 15 amino acids. Trimming took off 0 bases at V and 0 bases at J, with 8 bases between the two ends. Germline lookup yields CDR1 MGHRA and CDR2 YSYEKL. The CDR3 protein is CASSQEGHMNTEAFF. As DNA, the CDR3 is TGCGCCAGCAGCCAAGAAGGGCATATGAACACTGAAGCTTTCTTT.

The V and J genes are TRBV27 and TRBJ1-5; no definite D call. Germline V gene lookup returns CDR1 MNHEY and CDR2 SMNVEV (reference sequence). The length of the CDR3 is 13 residues. V was clipped by 7 bases and J by 9 bases, with 16 bases between them. CDR3 nucleotide sequence: TGTGCCAGCACCCCGTGGGAGGGTCGGCCCCAGCATTTT. It translates to CASTPWEGRPQHF.

The DNA of the CDR3 is TGTGCCAGCACCCCCGGTCTATCCTACACCGGGGAGCTGTTTTTT. This encodes CASTPGLSYTGELFF. The J gene is TRBJ2-2, the V gene TRBV7-9; D unclear. In germline, CDR1 is SEHNR, CDR2 FQNEAQ (reference sequence). The CDR3 has 15 residues. The germline V and J ends were trimmed by 7 bases and 3 bases, with 15 bases remaining between them.

The V and J genes are TRBV18 and TRBJ2-2, with D perhaps matching TRBD1 (5 bases). Deletions cut 4 bases from V and 0 bases from J, with 6 bases between. CDR1 and CDR2 from the germline V gene are KGHSH and LQKENI. The CDR3 has 14 amino acids. Written as DNA, the CDR3 is TGTGCCAGCTCACTAGGGGCGAACACCGGGGAGCTGTTTTTT. It codes for CASSLGANTGELFF.

The genes are TRBV11-2 and TRBJ2-5; 7 nucleotides align to TRBD2. J gave up 3 bases and V 6 bases, and 7 bases lay outside the gene matches. Germline V gene lookup returns CDR1 SGHAT and CDR2 FQNNGV. The CDR3 sequence is 14 residues long. Written as DNA, the CDR3 is TGTGCCAGCAGGTCGACCGGGACTAAAGAGACCCAGTACTTC. Translating it yields CASRSTGTKETQYF.

The chain carries TRBV6-1 and TRBJ1-2; 7 bases fit TRBD1. V shed 1 base and J 5 bases; nucleotides not matched to a gene: 7. The CDR3 is 15 residues long. Germline V gene sequence: CDR1 MNHNS, CDR2 SASEGT. This chain's CDR3 is CASSEDGQVWYGYTF. The DNA for the CDR3 is TGTGCCAGCAGTGAAGATGGACAGGTTTGGTATGGCTACACCTTC.

The gene calls are TRBV29-1 and TRBJ1-1; the match to TRBD1 covers 10 bases. Germline V CDR1 and CDR2: SQVTM, ANQGSEA. The CDR3 contains 11 residues. Trimming removed 5 bases from V and 7 bases from J; junction bases left unmatched: 1. In DNA, the CDR3 is TGCAGCGTTCGGACAGGGGGTGAAGCTTTCTTT. Translated: CSVRTGGEAFF.

V and J are TRBV7-8 and TRBJ1-5; D unresolved. V lost 5 bases to trimming and J lost 0 bases, with 14 bases between them. CDR1 and CDR2 from the germline V gene are SGHVS and FQNEAQ. The CDR3 contains 16 residues. The CDR3 sequence: CASSPKAGNSNQPQHF. In DNA, the CDR3 is TGTGCCAGCAGCCCTAAGGCGGGTAATAGCAATCAGCCCCAGCATTTT. The full variable domain, rest sourced from reference TRBV7-8 and TRBJ1-5, is GAGVSQSPRYKVAKRGQDVALRCDPISGHVSLFWYQQALGQGPEFLTYFQNEAQLDKSGLPSDRFFAERPEGSVSTLKIQRTQQEDSAVYLCASSPKAGNSNQPQHFGDGTRLSIL.

The gene calls are TRBV6-5 and TRBJ2-5, with TRBD2 matching 9 bases. Germline CDR1 and CDR2: MNHEY and SVGAGI. The V gene end was trimmed by 2 bases and the J gene end by 3 bases; junction bases not matched to a gene: 1. The CDR3 length is 14 residues. The CDR3 nucleotides read TGTGCCAGCAGTTACGGGACTAGCAAAGAGACCCAGTACTTC. Residues: CASSYGTSKETQYF.

The chain uses TRBV12-5 and TRBJ1-1, with TRBD1 as a possible D gene (6 bases). Germline V gene lookup returns CDR1 LGHNT and CDR2 FRNRAP. V lost 3 bases to trimming and J lost 1 base, with 12 bases between them. The CDR3 extends over 15 amino acids. The CDR3 DNA reads as TGTGCTAGTGGTTTTGGGGGACATCCGAACACTGAAGCTTTCTTT. Amino acids: CASGFGGHPNTEAFF.

The rearrangement joins TRBV15 to TRBJ2-2; D call uncertain. The V end was cut by 7 bases, the J end by 0 bases, with 3 bases between. Per the germline V gene, CDR1 is LNHNV and CDR2 is YYDKDF (reference sequence). The length of the CDR3 is 12 residues. For the CDR3, the DNA is TGTGCCACCACCGCGAACACCGGGGAGCTGTTTTTT. Its protein product is CATTANTGELFF.

CDR3 amino acids: CASKRGAVLTYEQYF. The DNA for the CDR3 is TGTGCCAGCAAAAGGGGGGCAGTTCTGACCTACGAGCAGTACTTC. The chain couples TRBV2 to TRBJ2-7; possibly TRBD1 or TRBD2 for D (6 bases each). The CDR3 is 15 amino acids. Per the germline V gene, CDR1 is SNHLY and CDR2 is FYNNEI. Between the trimmed V and J ends, which lost 7 bases and 2 bases, there was a span of 18 bases. Complete variable domain (other parts from reference TRBV2 and TRBJ2-7): EPEVTQTPSHQVTQMGQEVILRCVPISNHLYFYWYRQILGQKVEFLVSFYNNEISEKSEIFDDQFSVERPDGSNFTLKIRSTKLEDSAMYFCASKRGAVLTYEQYFGPGTRLTVT.